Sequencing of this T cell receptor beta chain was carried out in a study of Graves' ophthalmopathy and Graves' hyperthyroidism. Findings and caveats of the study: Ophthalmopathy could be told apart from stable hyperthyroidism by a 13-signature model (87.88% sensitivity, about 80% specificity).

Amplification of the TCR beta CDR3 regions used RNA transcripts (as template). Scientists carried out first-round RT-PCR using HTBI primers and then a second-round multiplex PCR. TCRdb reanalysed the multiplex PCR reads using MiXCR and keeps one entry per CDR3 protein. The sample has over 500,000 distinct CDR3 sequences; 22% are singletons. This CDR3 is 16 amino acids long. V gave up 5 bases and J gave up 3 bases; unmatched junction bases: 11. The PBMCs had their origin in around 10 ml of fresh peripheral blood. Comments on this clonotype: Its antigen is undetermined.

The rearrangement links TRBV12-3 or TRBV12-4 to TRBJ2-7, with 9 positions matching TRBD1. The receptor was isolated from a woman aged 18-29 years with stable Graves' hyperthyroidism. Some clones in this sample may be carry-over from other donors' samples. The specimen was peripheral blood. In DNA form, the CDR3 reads TGTGCCAGCAGTCCCGGTGAAGAGACAGGGGGCTACGAGCAGTACTTC. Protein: CASSPGEETGGYEQYF.